Detailed here is one TCR beta chain. The sorted Tregs were CD4+CD25+CD127-/low cells. CDR3 length: 14 amino acids. Deletions cut 6 bases from V and 2 bases from J, with 14 bases between. Looked up from germline, CDR1 is MNHNY and CDR2 is SVGAGI (reference sequence). Full-length variable regions came from constant-region reverse primers plus semi-nested Nested Universal Primer A PCR. TCRdb reprocessed the 5' RACE reads with MiXCR, giving one entry per CDR3 protein. This table holds under 15,000 distinct CDR3 sequences, 45% to 60% found once. The V and J genes are TRBV6-6 and TRBJ2-7; maybe TRBD2 (5 bases). The sequence came from a female donor with breast cancer. Sequenced: tumor-infiltrating Tregs sorted from the breast tumor. CDR3 sequence (DNA): TGTGCCAGCAGGGGAGAACCCCTCGCCTACGAGCAGTACTTC. It specifies CASRGEPLAYEQYF.